The 28 T cell receptor beta chains below all came from one sample that was sequenced in a study of glioma-infiltrating T cells after dendritic cell vaccination. Some clones are missing from TCRdb's copy, which holds only in-frame ones; the method was immunoSEQ multiplex PCR. The repertoire holds 49,000 or so clones, with over 75% as singletons. The sequences come from blood, collected before dendritic cell vaccination. The origin of the receptors is a human donor with glioblastoma.

The J gene is TRBJ2-1, the V gene TRBV4-1, with TRBD1 matching over 10 bases. CDR1 is MGHRA and CDR2 is YSYEKL in the germline V gene. Losses at the gene ends were 0 bases for V and 12 bases for J; bases not matched to a gene: 8. This CDR3 contains 15 residues. The CDR3 coding sequence is TGCGCCAGCAGCCAAGATGCGACAGGGGGCGCTGGGCAGTTCTTC. This codes for CASSQDATGGAGQFF.

The rearrangement links TRBV5-4 to TRBJ2-4; TRBD2 matches 8 bases. Germline-derived CDR1 and CDR2 are SGHNT and YYREEE (reference sequence). J gave up 1 base and V 2 bases, and 5 bases lay outside the gene matches. This CDR3 region has 16 residues. The CDR3 loop reads CASSLKGGRAKNIQYF. For the CDR3, the DNA is TGTGCCAGCAGCTTAAAGGGCGGGAGGGCCAAAAACATTCAGTACTTC.

The chain links TRBV30 to TRBJ2-3; 11 bases are a match to TRBD2. Germline V lookup: CDR1 GTSNPN, CDR2 SVGIG (reference sequence). The CDR3 has 12 residues. CDR3 in amino acids: CGSGGGSDTQYF. The CDR3 nucleotides read TGTGGTAGCGGGGGGGGTTCAGATACGCAGTATTTT.

This clone was recorded once. V gene TRBV14 combines with J gene TRBJ2-5; 10 nucleotides match TRBD2. The germline gives CDR1 SGHDN, CDR2 FVKESK. The V segment lost 1 base and the J segment 2 bases; nucleotides outside the gene matches: 7. The CDR3 sequence is 17 residues long. The CDR3 nucleotides are TGTGCCAGCAGCCAAGTACGGACTAGCGGAACACAAGAGACCCAGTACTTC. Translation: CASSQVRTSGTQETQYF.

The gene calls are TRBV6-6 and TRBJ1-1; no firm D call. V lost 3 bases and J lost 0, with 2 bases in between. CDR1 is MNHNY, CDR2 SVGAGI, per germline (reference sequence). The CDR3 consists of 12 residues. The CDR3 DNA reads as TGTGCCAGCAGTTATATGAACACTGAAGCTTTCTTT. It is translated as CASSYMNTEAFF.

The chain carries TRBV4-1 and TRBJ2-7; D not resolved. The V gene lost 3 bases and the J gene lost 1 base, with 7 bases spanning the gap. The germline CDR1 and CDR2 sequences are MGHRA and YSYEKL. The CDR3 runs to 13 residues. The CDR3 DNA reads as TGCGCCAGCAGCCAGGGCCCTTCCTACGAGCAGTACTTC. Its translation is CASSQGPSYEQYF.

This clone was recorded once. The chain is built from TRBV11-3 and TRBJ2-1; D possibly corresponds to TRBD1 (6 bases). The CDR3 is 15 amino acids. V lost 1 base, J lost 4 bases, and 11 bases lay in between. Germline V lookup: CDR1 SGHNT, CDR2 YENEEA. The CDR3 sequence: CASSLADRLYNEQFF. The DNA of the CDR3 is TGTGCCAGCAGCTTAGCGGACAGACTTTACAATGAGCAGTTCTTC.

The chain is built from TRBV4-2 and TRBJ2-7; unclear D gene. CDR1 and CDR2 (germline): LGHNA, YNFKEQ. V lost 1 base and J 7 bases, leaving 17 bases between the germline ends. The CDR3 loop spans 15 amino acids. This CDR3 is CASSQALSPQVEQYF. The CDR3 DNA is TGTGCCAGCAGCCAAGCCCTCTCTCCCCAGGTAGAGCAGTACTTC.

This clone was seen once. CDR3 sequence: CASRGGDNSPLHF. The DNA of the CDR3 is TGTGCCAGTCGTGGGGGGGATAATTCACCCCTCCACTTT. The chain is built from TRBV7-2 and TRBJ1-6, with D maybe TRBD1 (5 bases). CDR1 is SGHTA, CDR2 FQGNSA, per germline. This CDR3 has 13 amino acids. The V gene lost 9 bases and the J gene lost 5 bases, with 11 bases spanning the gap.

The chain uses TRBV6-1 and TRBJ2-7; 16 nucleotides match TRBD2. Germline V gene data show CDR1 as MNHNS and CDR2 as SASEGT. This CDR3 spans 15 amino acids. V lost 7 bases, J lost 5 bases, and 5 bases stayed unmatched. CDR3 sequence reads: CASTGLAGGTDEQYF. DNA of the CDR3: TGTGCCAGCACGGGACTAGCGGGGGGGACCGACGAGCAGTACTTC.

The rearrangement links TRBV5-1 to TRBJ2-4, with D possibly matching TRBD2 (6 bases). V shed 0 bases and J shed 0 bases, with 13 bases lying between them. This CDR3 has 17 amino acids. The V gene's germline CDR1 is SGHRS and CDR2 YFSETQ. The CDR3 coding sequence is TGCGCCAGCAGCTTGGGGCGGGGAGAGGGAGCCAAAAACATTCAGTACTTC. Protein: CASSLGRGEGAKNIQYF.

This chain uses TRBV5-1 with TRBJ2-7; 8 bases are shared with TRBD2. CDR1 and CDR2 (germline): SGHRS, YFSETQ. Trimming took 4 bases from V and 4 from J; bases not matched to a gene: 13. The CDR3 runs 16 residues. In DNA, the CDR3 is TGCGCCAGCAGCGAACAAACTAGCGGTTGGGGTTACGAGCAGTACTTC. Amino acid sequence: CASSEQTSGWGYEQYF.

The chain recombines TRBV4-3 with TRBJ2-2, with 8 bases matching TRBD2. The CDR3 is 15 residues long. The germline V gene has CDR1 LGHNA and CDR2 YSLEER. Trimming cost V 1 base and J 7 bases; bases outside gene matches: 5. CDR3 sequence: CASSQVTSVHGELFF. CDR3 DNA: TGCGCCAGCAGCCAAGTGACTAGCGTGCACGGGGAGCTGTTTTTT.

This chain links TRBV27 with TRBJ2-2; tentatively, D is TRBD1 (6 bases). Per the germline V gene, CDR1 is MNHEY and CDR2 is SMNVEV (reference sequence). Between the trimmed V and J ends, which lost 5 bases and 4 bases, there was a span of 11 bases. The CDR3 spans 14 residues. Here the CDR3 DNA reads TGTGCCAGCAGTCTCCTAGGGGGCACCGGGGAGCTGTTTTTT. This codes for CASSLLGGTGELFF.

The rearrangement links TRBV28 to TRBJ1-2; 9 bases are shared with TRBD1. The CDR3 has 14 amino acids. With V trimmed by 5 bases and J by 4 bases, 5 bases remained unmatched. Germline V gene sequence: CDR1 MDHEN, CDR2 SYDVKM. CDR3 sequence: CASSPTDRGYGYTF. CDR3 DNA: TGTGCCAGCAGTCCAACGGACAGGGGCTATGGCTACACCTTC.

The chain carries TRBV5-1 and TRBJ2-1; 9 nucleotides line up with TRBD1. The V and J ends lost 4 bases and 3 bases, in that order; junction bases with no gene match: 14. Germline V gene lookup returns CDR1 SGHRS and CDR2 YFSETQ. This CDR3 is built from 18 residues. CDR3 protein: CASSPADWTGVNYNEQFF. The CDR3 DNA reads as TGCGCCAGCAGCCCCGCCGACTGGACAGGGGTCAACTACAATGAGCAGTTCTTC.

This chain connects TRBV30 to TRBJ1-3; tentative D call: TRBD1 (5 bases). This CDR3 region has 14 residues. Trimming pared 2 bases from V and 9 bases from J, leaving 17 bases between. Germline lookup yields CDR1 GTSNPN and CDR2 SVGIG (reference sequence). The CDR3 protein is CAWSIPGLPATIYF. In DNA form, the CDR3 reads TGTGCCTGGAGTATCCCGGGACTGCCAGCCACCATATATTTT.

The rearrangement links TRBV1 to TRBJ2-3; whether TRBD2, the table's D call, matches the DNA was not checked. TRBV1 is a pseudogene locus. The CDR3 length is 16 residues. In DNA, the CDR3 is TGCACCAGCAGCCAGCGACTAGCGGGGAGCACAGATACGCAGTATTTT. Amino acids: CTSSQRLAGSTDTQYF.

This chain joins TRBV11-2 and TRBJ1-4, with a weak D call TRBD1 (6 bases). Deletions cut 8 bases from V and 5 bases from J, with 15 bases between. The CDR3 totals 14 residues. Germline CDR1 SGHAT, CDR2 FQNNGV. This CDR3 is CASPAGGQNEKLFF. CDR3 coding DNA: TGTGCCAGCCCGGCGGGGGGGCAAAATGAAAAACTGTTTTTT.

This clone has only one observation. The genes are TRBV10-3 and TRBJ1-5; perhaps TRBD1 as D (5 bases). Germline V gene sequence: CDR1 ENHRY, CDR2 SYGVKD. V was trimmed by 3 bases and J by 2 bases, leaving 8 bases between them. This CDR3 contains 14 residues. CDR3 amino acids: CAISEGAGNQPQHF. The CDR3, as DNA: TGTGCCATCAGTGAAGGGGCAGGCAATCAGCCCCAGCATTTT.

This chain links TRBV5-4 with TRBJ2-7, with TRBD2 matching 14 bases. The CDR3 is 15 residues long. Trimming cost V 9 bases and J 5 bases; bases outside gene matches: 10. Per the germline V gene, CDR1 is SGHNT and CDR2 is YYREEE (reference sequence). CDR3 in amino acids: CATAGLAGVEDEQYF. CDR3 DNA sequence: TGTGCCACCGCGGGACTAGCGGGGGTGGAGGACGAGCAGTACTTC. Supplemented by reference TRBV5-4 and TRBJ2-7, the full variable domain reads ETGVTQSPTHLIKTRGQQVTLRCSSQSGHNTVSWYQQALGQGPQFIFQYYREEENGRGNFPPRFSGLQFPNYSSELNVNALELDDSALYLCATAGLAGVEDEQYFGPGTRLTVT.

This clone was seen more than once but under ten times. The J gene is TRBJ2-2, the V gene TRBV6-1, with TRBD1 matching 9 bases. There are 14 residues in the CDR3. Trimming cost V 7 bases and J 4 bases; bases outside gene matches: 4. The germline V gene has CDR1 MNHNS and CDR2 SASEGT. CDR3 in amino acids: CASTGQGSTGELFF. The CDR3 DNA sequence: TGTGCCAGCACCGGACAGGGGTCCACCGGGGAGCTGTTTTTT.

The J gene is TRBJ1-6, the V gene TRBV6-1, with 10 nucleotides matching TRBD1. The CDR3 loop spans 17 amino acids. With V trimmed by 3 bases and J by 10 bases, 12 bases remained unmatched. Germline V CDR1 and CDR2: MNHNS, SASEGT. The CDR3 nucleotides are TGTGCCAGCAGTGACCTGGGGACAGGGGTTTTTGCGTCACCCCTCCACTTT. Encoded protein: CASSDLGTGVFASPLHF.

The rearrangement links TRBV18 to TRBJ1-3, with TRBD1 matching 7 bases. This CDR3 contains 15 residues. Germline CDR1 KGHSH, CDR2 LQKENI. After removal of 0 bases from V and 4 bases from J, the junction contained 3 bases not matched to a gene. The CDR3 DNA reads TGTGCCAGCTCACCACCGACAGGGCAAGGAAACACCATATATTTT. As protein: CASSPPTGQGNTIYF.

This clone has just one count. The rearrangement joins TRBV1 to TRBJ2-1; the tabulated D call, TRBD2, remains unverified against the DNA. TRBV1 is a recognized pseudogene. The CDR3 loop spans 15 amino acids. CDR3 bases: TGCACCAGCAGCCAAGATCTCCGACTAGTCGATGAGCAGTTCTTC. This gives the protein CTSSQDLRLVDEQFF.

J is TRBJ2-5 and V is TRBV19, with TRBD1 matching over 9 bases. CDR1 is LNHDA and CDR2 is SQIVND in the germline V gene (reference sequence). There are 14 residues in the CDR3. J was trimmed by 4 bases and V by 6 bases; bases with no gene match: 6. CDR3: CASRGQGRSETQYF. The DNA for the CDR3 is TGTGCCAGTAGAGGACAGGGGAGGTCAGAGACCCAGTACTTC. Complete variable domain (other parts from reference TRBV19 and TRBJ2-5): DGGITQSPKYLFRKEGQNVTLSCEQNLNHDAMYWYRQDPGQGLRLIYYSQIVNDFQKGDIAEGYSVSREKKESFPLTVTSAQKNPTAFYLCASRGQGRSETQYFGPGTRLLVL.

This chain connects TRBV9 to TRBJ1-3, with D perhaps matching TRBD1 (6 bases). V was clipped by 0 bases and J by 1 base, with 11 bases between them. There are 16 residues in the CDR3. The germline CDR1 and CDR2 sequences are SGDLS and YYNGEE. Here the CDR3 DNA reads TGTGCCAGCAGCGTAGGGCAGGGGAGATCTGGAAACACCATATATTTT. It yields the protein CASSVGQGRSGNTIYF.

The sample holds one count of this clone. The chain has TRBV5-4 and TRBJ2-6; D ambiguous. CDR3 size: 15 residues. V was clipped by 2 bases and J by 0 bases, with 6 bases between them. Germline assignment: CDR1 SGHNT and CDR2 YYREEE (reference sequence). CDR3 sequence reads: CASSFSSSGANVLTF. The CDR3 DNA is TGTGCCAGCAGCTTCTCGAGCTCTGGGGCCAACGTCCTGACTTTC. Combining the CDR3 with reference TRBV5-4 and TRBJ2-6 gives the whole variable domain ETGVTQSPTHLIKTRGQQVTLRCSSQSGHNTVSWYQQALGQGPQFIFQYYREEENGRGNFPPRFSGLQFPNYSSELNVNALELDDSALYLCASSFSSSGANVLTFGAGSRLTVL.